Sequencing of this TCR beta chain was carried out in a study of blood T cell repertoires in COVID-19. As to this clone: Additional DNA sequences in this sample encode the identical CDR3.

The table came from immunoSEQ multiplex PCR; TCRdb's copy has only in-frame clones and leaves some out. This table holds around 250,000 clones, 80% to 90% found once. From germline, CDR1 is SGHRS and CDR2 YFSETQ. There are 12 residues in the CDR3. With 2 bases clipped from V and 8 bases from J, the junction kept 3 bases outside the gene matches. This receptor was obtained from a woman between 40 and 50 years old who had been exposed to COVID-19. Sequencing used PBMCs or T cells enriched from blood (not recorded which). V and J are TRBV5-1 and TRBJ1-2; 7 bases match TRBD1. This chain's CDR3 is CASSLSGGGYTF. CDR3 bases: TGCGCCAGCAGCTTATCAGGGGGAGGCTACACCTTC.